The rows below give T cell receptor beta chains drawn from one sample of a study of control samples from healthy donors and cancer patients. Clones were read by immunoSEQ multiplex PCR, and TCRdb kept only the in-frame ones, dropping some. This sample has fewer than 120,000 clones, with around 89% found just once. The sample was PBMCs. All receptors derive from a woman between 55 and 75 years old with lung cancer. The CDR3 runs from the conserved cysteine through the conserved F or W. Fields, in order: V gene, D gene, clone size, J gene, CDR3 DNA, CDR3 protein. The D gene is left open where the match is weak. Some rows have no size entry. The others give once, few or many, or a class for an expanded clone.

TRBV7-9	-	-	TRBJ2-5	TGTGCCAGCAGCTTTGGGAACCAAGAGACCCAGTACTTC	CASSFGNQETQYF
TRBV5-1	-	-	TRBJ1-2	TGCGCCAGCAGCTTGGAAAGCCCCACCTATGGCTACACCTTC	CASSLESPTYGYTF
TRBV6-5	-	-	TRBJ2-7	TGTGCCAGCAGTTCTCGGGACGTACTTCCCCGAGAGCAGTACTTC	CASSSRDVLPREQYF
TRBV29-1	-	-	TRBJ1-2	TGCAGCGCTGACTTCGACAGAACCTATGGCTACACCTTC	CSADFDRTYGYTF
TRBV6-6	-	-	TRBJ2-6	TGTGCCAGCAGCTACTTCAGCTCTGGGGCCAACGTCCTGACTTTC	CASSYFSSGANVLTF
TRBV21-1	-	few	TRBJ2-3	TGTGCCAGCAGCACCGGACTAGCGGGAGGGCCGACAGATACGCAGTATTTT	CASSTGLAGGPTDTQYF
TRBV18	TRBD1	-	TRBJ2-7	TGTGCCAGCTCACCAGGGACAGGACAGAAGGAGCAGTACTTC	CASSPGTGQKEQYF
TRBV29-1	-	-	TRBJ1-1	TGCAGCTGCCTGAGCGGGAACACTGAAGCTTTCTTT	CSCLSGNTEAFF
TRBV6-5	-	-	TRBJ1-1	TGTGCCAGCACCCTTAAACGAGGGGACACTGAAGCTTTCTTT	CASTLKRGDTEAFF
TRBV12-3/TRBV12-4	TRBD1	-	TRBJ1-1	TGTGCCAGCAGTTTAGCGCGGGACAGCGTGGCTTTCTTT	CASSLARDSVAFF
TRBV12-3/TRBV12-4	-	-	TRBJ1-5	TGTGCCAGCACGCCAGGGGCCAATCAGCCCCAGCATTTT	CASTPGANQPQHF
TRBV3-1/TRBV3-2	-	few	TRBJ2-1	TGTGCCAGCAGCCAAGACTACCAGGGCCAGTCCTACAATGAGCAGTTCTTC	CASSQDYQGQSYNEQFF
TRBV6-5	TRBD1	-	TRBJ1-3	TGTGCCAGCAGTTCGGGACAGGACAACACCATATATTTT	CASSSGQDNTIYF
TRBV15	TRBD1	-	TRBJ2-5	TGTGCCACCAGCGGATGGACAGGGGGAGAGACCCAGTACTTC	CATSGWTGGETQYF
TRBV9	-	-	TRBJ1-4	TGTGCCAGCAGCGAGCAAGGGTATGAAAAACTGTTTTTT	CASSEQGYEKLFF
TRBV9	TRBD2	-	TRBJ2-2	TGTGCCAGCAGCGTAGGGACTAGCTCTACCGGGGAGCTGTTTTTT	CASSVGTSSTGELFF